This record concerns one TCR beta chain sequence. Its antigen is not yet known. No much larger clonotype is one base removed from it; base qualities were not supplied. The data are from a study of blood T cell repertoires in COVID-19 (dated by TCRdb to about 2020). Describing the broader study: Collaborator samples came from the United States, Italy and Spain and covered acute and convalescent phases of COVID-19. The material from the prospective study consisted of cDNA or gDNA derived from T cells, B-cell-depleted T cells, or PBMCs. Deeply sampled blood TCRbeta repertoires from subjects exposed to, actively infected with, or recovered from COVID-19 were included in the dataset. The repertoires were made available in a free public database intended to serve as a resource for research on the immune response to SARS-CoV-2. The samples were drawn from two sources: the first 160 participants of the ongoing ImmuneRACE study, and some 1,300 subjects contributed by 6 global collaborators. Sample metadata almost always included a de-identified subject ID, COVID-19 status, age in years and sex. Where HLA class I and class II types were available, the types were taken from metadata supplied by the sample provider, not from assay-based typing.

Collaborating institutions collected whole blood in K2EDTA tubes following their own protocols. For TCRbeta analysis, collaborator samples were shipped as frozen whole blood, as isolated PBMCs, or as DNA extracted from either sample type. TCRbeta CDR3 regions were amplified from genomic DNA using the immunoSEQ Assay, a bias-controlled multiplex PCR. The original methods were these. The number of nucleated cells in each sample was estimated by amplification of reference gene primers within the assay. To quantify the absolute abundance of each unique TCRbeta CDR3 rearrangement, sequence reads were collapsed and filtered. For each sample, productive Simpson clonality was calculated as the square root of Simpson's diversity index over productive rearrangements. TCRdb took over this immuneACCESS table, retaining in-frame rearrangements with V and J assigned. Such tables are incomplete; in checked studies, under half of the missing clones stem from an unresolved V gene, and the remainder is unexplained. V and J calls and clone size are as listed in that table; D and trimming were resolved from the DNA. Across this sample there are tens of thousands of clones, with 86% seen only once. The leading ten clones occupy 10% to 15% of the sample.

Spanning cysteine to phenylalanine, the CDR3 consists of 17 amino acids. Just the 51-base CDR3 DNA is kept, in frame starting at base 1. V is shortened by 1 base, J by 0 bases, and the region joining them spans 13 bases. From the germline V gene, CDR1 is MGHRA and CDR2 is YSYEKL. Study-level results and caveats: How much clinical and demographic metadata was included differed by source and by participant, and the metadata was provided uncurated.

This chain is built from TRBV4-1 and TRBJ1-3; the D gene assignment is ambiguous. The receptor's source is an elderly woman with active or convalescent COVID-19. The source material was peripheral blood. The encoded CDR3 is CASSQGSRRDSGNTIYF. The bases are TGCGCCAGCAGCCAAGGATCCCGACGGGACTCTGGAAACACCATATATTTT.